This is a list of T cell receptor beta chains from one sample in a study of CD8 T cells in ankylosing spondylitis. One entry per CDR3 protein, called by TCRdb with MiXCR from the 5' RACE reads. The sample has about 130,000 distinct CDR3 sequences, 9.3% seen once; the top ten hold about 3.3%. The sequenced sample consisted of blood, either unsorted or a sorted T cell fraction (not recorded which). The receptor source for this set is a male donor with ankylosing spondylitis or in good health (not recorded which). Both conserved end residues are part of each CDR3.

v_call: TRBV2; j_call: TRBJ2-3; cdr3_aa: CASSDQNIVSTDTQYF
v_call: TRBV29-1; j_call: TRBJ1-1; cdr3_aa: CSARLTGESSEAFF
v_call: TRBV5-1; j_call: TRBJ2-7; cdr3_aa: CASRPGTGKREQYF
v_call: TRBV14; j_call: TRBJ2-1; cdr3_aa: CASSQGGAGTVYNEQFF
v_call: TRBV20-1; j_call: TRBJ2-1; cdr3_aa: CSAQTGGRTIF
v_call: TRBV5-1; j_call: TRBJ2-5; cdr3_aa: CASSFGGLAAQETQYF
v_call: TRBV12-3/TRBV12-4; j_call: TRBJ1-3; cdr3_aa: CASSRRVAGNTIYF
v_call: TRBV3-1; j_call: TRBJ2-4; cdr3_aa: CASSQGRAGVNIQYF
v_call: TRBV7-2; j_call: TRBJ2-2; cdr3_aa: CASIPRLAGNHGELFF
v_call: TRBV7-2; j_call: TRBJ2-6; cdr3_aa: CASSSGSGANVLTF
v_call: TRBV2; j_call: TRBJ2-7; cdr3_aa: CASGGGVTTYEQYF
v_call: TRBV7-2; j_call: TRBJ1-1; cdr3_aa: CASSPTGGNTEAFF
v_call: TRBV24-1; j_call: TRBJ2-1; cdr3_aa: CATSDPGPVAYNEQFF
v_call: TRBV24-1; j_call: TRBJ2-7; cdr3_aa: CATSAWTGRSYEQYF
v_call: TRBV20-1; j_call: TRBJ1-4; cdr3_aa: CSARVVAREKLFF
v_call: TRBV5-1; j_call: TRBJ2-7; cdr3_aa: CASSVTGAVYEQYF
v_call: TRBV28; j_call: TRBJ1-2; cdr3_aa: CASSNPRTGNYGYTF
v_call: TRBV15; j_call: TRBJ1-6; cdr3_aa: CATSSRGNSPLHF
v_call: TRBV6-1; j_call: TRBJ2-5; cdr3_aa: CASTLAAQETQYF
v_call: TRBV28; j_call: TRBJ1-5; cdr3_aa: CASSLVGDTTGGPQPQHF
v_call: TRBV5-1; j_call: TRBJ2-3; cdr3_aa: CASSLVGQSTDTQYF
v_call: TRBV7-9; j_call: TRBJ2-1; cdr3_aa: CASSTGQGAENEQFF
v_call: TRBV19; j_call: TRBJ2-1; cdr3_aa: CASRAIDYNEQFF
v_call: TRBV18; j_call: TRBJ2-7; cdr3_aa: CASSPPGLAGAGEQYF
v_call: TRBV4-2; j_call: TRBJ2-7; cdr3_aa: CASSPTSGRDEQYF
v_call: TRBV6-1; j_call: TRBJ2-5; cdr3_aa: CASSLAVQETQYF
v_call: TRBV9; j_call: TRBJ2-2; cdr3_aa: CASSVGPGPDRANTGELFF
v_call: TRBV29-1; j_call: TRBJ2-7; cdr3_aa: CSVRPGAGYEQYF
v_call: TRBV18; j_call: TRBJ2-5; cdr3_aa: CASSPPEGVETQYF
v_call: TRBV12-3/TRBV12-4; j_call: TRBJ2-5; cdr3_aa: CASNSRGRRETQYF
v_call: TRBV12-3/TRBV12-4; j_call: TRBJ1-2; cdr3_aa: CASSLSRNYGYTF
v_call: TRBV7-3; j_call: TRBJ1-1; cdr3_aa: CASSLVPLNTEAFF
v_call: TRBV4-2; j_call: TRBJ2-6; cdr3_aa: CASSQHGPSSGANVLTF
v_call: TRBV7-8; j_call: TRBJ2-5; cdr3_aa: CASSWEGGARVQQTQYF
v_call: TRBV20-1; j_call: TRBJ2-3; cdr3_aa: CSAQTSGKTDTQYF
v_call: TRBV7-2; j_call: TRBJ2-4; cdr3_aa: CASSSYLDPPGNIQYF
v_call: TRBV11-3; j_call: TRBJ2-2; cdr3_aa: CASSSPIRGGRAGELFF
v_call: TRBV5-1; j_call: TRBJ2-1; cdr3_aa: CASSLWDSVDEQFF
v_call: TRBV3-1; j_call: TRBJ2-7; cdr3_aa: CASSLTSGRGQYF
v_call: TRBV12-3/TRBV12-4; j_call: TRBJ2-7; cdr3_aa: CASSFGGSEQYF
v_call: TRBV7-2; j_call: TRBJ2-7; cdr3_aa: CASSTTGGKGSYEQYF
v_call: TRBV20-1; j_call: TRBJ2-3; cdr3_aa: CSALEPDTQYF
v_call: TRBV27; j_call: TRBJ1-2; cdr3_aa: CASSLRAVKGRGSNYGYTF
v_call: TRBV7-2; j_call: TRBJ2-3; cdr3_aa: CASSLDTGTDTQYF
v_call: TRBV27; j_call: TRBJ2-7; cdr3_aa: CASSDRALFYEQYF